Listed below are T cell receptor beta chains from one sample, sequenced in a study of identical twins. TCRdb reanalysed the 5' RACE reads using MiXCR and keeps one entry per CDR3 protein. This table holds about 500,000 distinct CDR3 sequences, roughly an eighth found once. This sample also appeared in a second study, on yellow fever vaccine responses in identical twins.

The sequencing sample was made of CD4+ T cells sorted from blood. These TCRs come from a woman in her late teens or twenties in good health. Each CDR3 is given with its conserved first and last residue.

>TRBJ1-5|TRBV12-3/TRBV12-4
CASKRLGGNQPQHF
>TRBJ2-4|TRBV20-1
CSAEDRRTAKNIQYF
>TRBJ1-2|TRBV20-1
CSASEGQVYTF
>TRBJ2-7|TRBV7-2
CASSSTDYEQYF
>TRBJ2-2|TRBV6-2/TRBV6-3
CASSFPASGMGGELFF
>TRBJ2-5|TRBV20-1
CSARGQGGRQETQYF
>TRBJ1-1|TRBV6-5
CASSLQGNPPNTEAFF
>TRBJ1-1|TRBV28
CASNGWGTEAFF
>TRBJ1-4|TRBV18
CASSRGNEKLFF
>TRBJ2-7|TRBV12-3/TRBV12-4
CASSFGGGFVSYEQYF
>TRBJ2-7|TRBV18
CASSMTENYEQYF
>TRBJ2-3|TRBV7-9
CASSLALAGDRGDTQYF
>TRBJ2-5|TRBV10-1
CASSDKGTGGTETQYF
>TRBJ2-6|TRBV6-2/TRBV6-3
CASRMGRDGLLSGANVLTF
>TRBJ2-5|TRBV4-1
CASSQMTSGNQETQYF
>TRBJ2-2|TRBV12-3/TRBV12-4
CASSLDQTGAGELFF
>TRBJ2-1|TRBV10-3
CAISEPRGAYNEQFF
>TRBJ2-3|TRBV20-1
CSAPTFRPGHRTDTQYF
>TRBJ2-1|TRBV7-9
CASNWDRISGNHEQFF
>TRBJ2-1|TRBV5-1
CASSDPGLAQDEQFF
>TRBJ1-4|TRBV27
CASSFLGALGEKLFF
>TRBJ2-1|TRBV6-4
CASSVELAGGGEQFF
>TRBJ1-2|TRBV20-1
CSIGLYTF
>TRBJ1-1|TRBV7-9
CASSPGQGWTEAFF
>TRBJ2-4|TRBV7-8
CASSLAQIGIQYF
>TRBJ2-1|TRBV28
CASMEEATYNEQFF
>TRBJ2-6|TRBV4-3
CASSQDLGGASGANVLTF
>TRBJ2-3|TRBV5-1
CASSLTGRADTQYF
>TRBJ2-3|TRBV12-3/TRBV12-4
CASNQQGSTDTQYF
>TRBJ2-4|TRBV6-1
CASRSGTGGPKNIQYF
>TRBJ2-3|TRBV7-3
CASSPGWGGGADTQYF
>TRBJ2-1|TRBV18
CASSPEATYNEQFF
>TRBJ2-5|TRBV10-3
CAISESTAGAGSTETQYF
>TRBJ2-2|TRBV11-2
CASSFPGGTGELFF
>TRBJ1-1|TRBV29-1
CSVNQVLNTEAFF
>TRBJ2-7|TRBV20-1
CSARDGRANYEQYF
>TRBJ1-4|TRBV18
CASSTGMDEKLFF
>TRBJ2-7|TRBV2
CASSEGPAGSPFTSEQYF
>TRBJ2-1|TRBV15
CATSRDRLALYNEQFF
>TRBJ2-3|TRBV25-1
CASRNTLTQYF
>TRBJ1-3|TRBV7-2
CASSPRSGNTIYF
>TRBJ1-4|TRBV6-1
CASRGGRWEKLFF
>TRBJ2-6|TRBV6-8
CASSSVDRGTSGANVLTF
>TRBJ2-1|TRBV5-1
CASSGGLSSYNEQFF
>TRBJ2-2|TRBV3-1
CASSPRGTGNTGELFF
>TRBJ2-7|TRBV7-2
CASSLFISGTSYEQYF
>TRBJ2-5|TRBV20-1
CSARVGQGAVETQYF
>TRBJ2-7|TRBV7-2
CASSFLPGQGYEQYF
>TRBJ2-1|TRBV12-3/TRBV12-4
CASSGAFGNEQFF
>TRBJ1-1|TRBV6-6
CASSSNAEAFF
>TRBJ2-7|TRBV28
CASSSSGTGGNEQYF
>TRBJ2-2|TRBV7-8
CASSLRESGGRYTGELFF